The T cell receptor beta chain under discussion was sequenced for a study of blood T cell repertoires in COVID-19. At the level of the study: From the United States, Italy and Spain came samples of acute and convalescent COVID-19.

Trimming pared 1 base from V and 3 bases from J, leaving 8 bases between. The CDR3 length is 14 residues. Germline lookup yields CDR1 LGHDT and CDR2 YNNKEL (reference sequence). In the authors' methods: Amplification from reference gene primers served as the basis for estimated nucleated cell counts. The table came from immunoSEQ multiplex PCR; TCRdb's copy has only in-frame clones and leaves some out. V, J and clone size derive from that table, while D and trimming were established from the DNA sequence. The data hold 150,000 to 200,000 clones, with about 89% observed a single time. The sample taken for sequencing was peripheral blood. This chain connects TRBV3-1 (or the pseudogene TRBV3-2) to TRBJ2-3; D remains ambiguous. This receptor was obtained from a man in his late teens or twenties who had recovered from COVID-19. The CDR3 loop reads CASSQGFLTDTQYF. The CDR3, as DNA: TGTGCCAGCAGCCAAGGTTTCTTAACAGATACGCAGTATTTT.